This T cell receptor beta chain was observed in a study of regulatory T cells in long-lasting Graves disease. With V trimmed by 3 bases and J by 5 bases, 15 bases remained unmatched. CDR3 length: 17 amino acids. CDR1 MGHRA and CDR2 YSYEKL come from the germline V gene. Assembly of TCR beta libraries relied on iRepertoire HTBI primers together with Arm-PCR of CDR3 regions. How the authors handled the data: Sequenced samples collectively carried under 75 TRBV and about 15 TRBJ segments. TCRdb used MiXCR to reprocess the multiplex PCR reads, holding one entry per CDR3 protein. TCRdb's processing, not the authors', yielded these V and J calls. The sample carries 450,000 to 650,000 distinct CDR3 sequences, 15% to 20% recorded once. Time point denoted: newly diagnosed GD, antithyroid drugs for less than 3 months. PBMC RNA was the source of the TCR library. The sample was also reused in another study, on T cells in Graves' hyperthyroidism and ophthalmopathy. From that report: Reasons for excluding patients were uncontrolled infection, other autoimmune disease, pregnancy or lactation. The study used the HTBI primer set for a first-round RT-PCR of the TCR CDR3.

This chain joins TRBV4-1 and TRBJ1-1; TRBD1 matches 7 bases. The TCR sequence derives from a woman aged 35-65 years with Graves disease. The sample was peripheral blood mononuclear cells (PBMCs), taken at new diagnosis, from a patient treated with antithyroid drugs. The CDR3 reads CASSHPTRGNRGTEAFF. Written as DNA, the CDR3 is TGCGCCAGCAGCCACCCCACTCGGGGGAACAGGGGAACTGAAGCTTTCTTT.